The TCR beta chain under discussion was sequenced for a study of regulatory T cells in long-lasting Graves disease. Study-level results: The persistent group shared some 2,700 public clonotypes, more than the approximately 970 shared by new patients. Patients with persistent disease showed a bias toward TRBV28, TRBJ1-2 and TRBJ2-5.

Time point reported: newly diagnosed GD, antithyroid drugs for less than 3 months. The TCR library was prepared using RNA isolated from PBMCs. This clonotype was picked up a small number of times. What it recognizes is unknown. The germline CDR1 and CDR2 sequences are MNHNS and SASEGT. V lost 6 bases and J lost 2; bases outside the gene matches: 9. This CDR3 spans 16 amino acids. Construction of TCR beta libraries relied on iRepertoire HTBI primers and on Arm-PCR targeting CDR3 regions. TCRdb fed the multiplex PCR reads into MiXCR, producing one record per CDR3 protein. The table includes a few hundred thousand distinct CDR3 sequences, roughly 17% detected once. This same sample was also taken into another study, of T cells in Graves' hyperthyroidism and ophthalmopathy. That paper notes: Stable Graves' hyperthyroidism meant no ophthalmopathy progression within 18 months. Clonotypes that were expanded in thyroid above 0.001 mostly appeared in blood too.

This clonotype was obtained from a man in his forties with Graves disease. The sequenced sample was peripheral blood mononuclear cells (PBMCs), obtained at new diagnosis, from a patient treated with antithyroid drugs. The chain is built from TRBV6-1 and TRBJ2-1, with TRBD1 matching over 8 bases. This chain's CDR3 is CASSSGGASPYNEQFF. The CDR3 DNA follows: TGTGCCAGCAGCTCAGGGGGCGCCTCCCCCTACAATGAGCAGTTCTTC.